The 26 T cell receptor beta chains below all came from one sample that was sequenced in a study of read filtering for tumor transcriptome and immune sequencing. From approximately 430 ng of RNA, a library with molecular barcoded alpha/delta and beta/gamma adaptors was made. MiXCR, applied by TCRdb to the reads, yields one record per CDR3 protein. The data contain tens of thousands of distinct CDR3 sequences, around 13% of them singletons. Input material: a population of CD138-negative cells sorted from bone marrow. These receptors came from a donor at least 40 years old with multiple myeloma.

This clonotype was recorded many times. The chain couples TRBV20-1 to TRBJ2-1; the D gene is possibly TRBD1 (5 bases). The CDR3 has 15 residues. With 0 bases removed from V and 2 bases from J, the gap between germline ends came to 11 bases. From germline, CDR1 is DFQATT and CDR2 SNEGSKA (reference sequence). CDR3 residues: CSARDWQGTYNEQFF. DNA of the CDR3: TGCAGTGCTAGAGATTGGCAGGGAACCTACAATGAGCAGTTCTTC.

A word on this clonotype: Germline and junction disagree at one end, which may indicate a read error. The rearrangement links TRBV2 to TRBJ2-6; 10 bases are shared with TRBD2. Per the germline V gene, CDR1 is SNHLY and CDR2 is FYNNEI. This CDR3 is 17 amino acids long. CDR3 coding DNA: TGTACCAGCAGTGAACCGGTAGCGGGAGGTATTACCAACGTCCTGACTTTC. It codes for CTSSEPVAGGITNVLTF.

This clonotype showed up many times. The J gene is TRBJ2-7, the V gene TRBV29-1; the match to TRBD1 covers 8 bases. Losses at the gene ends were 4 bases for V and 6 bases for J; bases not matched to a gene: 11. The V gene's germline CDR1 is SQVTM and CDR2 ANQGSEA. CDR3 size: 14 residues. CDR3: CSVVIFGQGSEQYF. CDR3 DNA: TGCAGCGTTGTTATCTTCGGACAGGGAAGCGAGCAGTACTTC.

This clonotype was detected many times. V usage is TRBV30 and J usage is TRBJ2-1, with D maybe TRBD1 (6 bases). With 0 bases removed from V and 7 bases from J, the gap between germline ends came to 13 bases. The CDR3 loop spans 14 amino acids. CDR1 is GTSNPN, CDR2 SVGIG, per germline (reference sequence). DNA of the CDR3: TGTGCCTGGAGTGTAGGGGGTTTTAATAATGAGCAGTTCTTC. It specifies CAWSVGGFNNEQFF.

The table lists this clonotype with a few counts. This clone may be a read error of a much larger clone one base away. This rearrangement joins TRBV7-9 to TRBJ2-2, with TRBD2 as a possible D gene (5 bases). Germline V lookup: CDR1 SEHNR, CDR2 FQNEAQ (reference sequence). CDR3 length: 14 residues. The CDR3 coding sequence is TGTGCCAGCAGCCCACCGGGGTACACCGGGGTGCTGTTTTTT. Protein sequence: CASSPPGYTGVLFF.

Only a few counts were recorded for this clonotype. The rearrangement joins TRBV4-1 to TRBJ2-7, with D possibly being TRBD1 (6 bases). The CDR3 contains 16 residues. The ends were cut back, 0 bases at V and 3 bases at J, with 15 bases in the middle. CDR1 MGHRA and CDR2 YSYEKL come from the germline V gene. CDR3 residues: CASSQEMAGACYEQYF. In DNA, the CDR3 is TGCGCCAGCAGCCAAGAAATGGCAGGGGCCTGCTACGAGCAGTACTTC.

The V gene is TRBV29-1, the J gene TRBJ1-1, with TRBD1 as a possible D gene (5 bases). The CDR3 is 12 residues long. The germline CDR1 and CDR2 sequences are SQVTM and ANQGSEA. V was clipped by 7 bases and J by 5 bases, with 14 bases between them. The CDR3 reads CSGREGRTEAFF. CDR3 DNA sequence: TGCAGCGGCCGGGAGGGGCGGACTGAAGCTTTCTTT.

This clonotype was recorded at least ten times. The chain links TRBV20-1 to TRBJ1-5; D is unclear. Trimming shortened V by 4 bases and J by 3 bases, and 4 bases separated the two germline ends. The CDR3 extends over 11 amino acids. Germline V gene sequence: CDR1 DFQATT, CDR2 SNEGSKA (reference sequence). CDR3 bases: TGCAGTGCTAATGTCAATCAGCCCCAGCATTTT. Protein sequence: CSANVNQPQHF.

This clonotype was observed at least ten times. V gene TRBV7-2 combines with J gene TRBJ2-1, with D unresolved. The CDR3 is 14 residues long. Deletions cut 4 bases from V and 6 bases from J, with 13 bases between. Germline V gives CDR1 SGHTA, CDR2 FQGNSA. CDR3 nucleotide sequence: TGTGCCAGCAGCTCGTCGGACCCATCCAATGAGCAGTTCTTC. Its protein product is CASSSSDPSNEQFF. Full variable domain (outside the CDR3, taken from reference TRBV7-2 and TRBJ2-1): GAGVSQSPSNKVTEKGKDVELRCDPISGHTALYWYRQSLGQGLEFLIYFQGNSAPDKSGLPSDRFSAERTGGSVSTLTIQRTQQEDSAVYLCASSSSDPSNEQFFGPGTRLTVL.

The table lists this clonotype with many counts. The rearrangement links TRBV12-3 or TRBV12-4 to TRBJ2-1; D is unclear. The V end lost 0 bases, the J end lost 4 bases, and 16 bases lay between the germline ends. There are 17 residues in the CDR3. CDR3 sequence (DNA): TGTGCCAGCAGTTTAGCGCTGAACAGCGTGGGGTACAATGAGCAGTTCTTC. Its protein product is CASSLALNSVGYNEQFF.

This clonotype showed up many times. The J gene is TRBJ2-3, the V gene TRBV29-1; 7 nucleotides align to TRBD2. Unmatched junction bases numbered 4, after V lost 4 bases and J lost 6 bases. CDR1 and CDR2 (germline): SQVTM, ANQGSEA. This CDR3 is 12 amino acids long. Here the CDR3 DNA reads TGCAGCGTTGTGCGGGAGTTTGATACGCAGTATTTT. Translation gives CSVVREFDTQYF.

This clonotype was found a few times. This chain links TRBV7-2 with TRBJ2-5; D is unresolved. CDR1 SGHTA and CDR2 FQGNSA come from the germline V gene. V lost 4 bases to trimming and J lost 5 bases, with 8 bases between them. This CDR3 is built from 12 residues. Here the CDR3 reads CASSSSWETQYF. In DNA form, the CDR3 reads TGTGCCAGCAGCTCAAGCTGGGAGACCCAGTACTTC.

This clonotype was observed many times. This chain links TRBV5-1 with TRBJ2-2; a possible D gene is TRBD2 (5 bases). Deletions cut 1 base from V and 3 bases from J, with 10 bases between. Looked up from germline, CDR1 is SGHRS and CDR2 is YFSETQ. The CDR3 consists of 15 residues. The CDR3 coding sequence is TGCGCCAGCAGCTTGCGTGGGAGTGACACCGGGGAGCTGTTTTTT. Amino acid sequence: CASSLRGSDTGELFF.

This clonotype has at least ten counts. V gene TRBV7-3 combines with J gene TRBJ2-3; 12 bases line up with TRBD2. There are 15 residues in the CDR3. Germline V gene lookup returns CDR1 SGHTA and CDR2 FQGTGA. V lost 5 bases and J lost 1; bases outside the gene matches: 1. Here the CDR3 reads CASSPSGRGTDTQYF. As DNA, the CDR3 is TGTGCCAGCAGCCCTAGCGGGAGGGGCACAGATACGCAGTATTTT.

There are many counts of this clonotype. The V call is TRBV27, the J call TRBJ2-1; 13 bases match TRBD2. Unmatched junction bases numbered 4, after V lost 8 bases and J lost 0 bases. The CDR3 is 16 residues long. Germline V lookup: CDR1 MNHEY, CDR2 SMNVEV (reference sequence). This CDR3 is CASRGTSGNSYNEQFF. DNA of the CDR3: TGTGCCAGCCGAGGGACTAGCGGGAACTCCTACAATGAGCAGTTCTTC.

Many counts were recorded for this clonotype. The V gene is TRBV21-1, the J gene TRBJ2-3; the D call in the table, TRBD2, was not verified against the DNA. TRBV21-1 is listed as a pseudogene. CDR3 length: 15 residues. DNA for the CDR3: TGTGCCAGCAGCAAAGGAACTAGCGGCACAGATACGCAGTATTTT. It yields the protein CASSKGTSGTDTQYF.

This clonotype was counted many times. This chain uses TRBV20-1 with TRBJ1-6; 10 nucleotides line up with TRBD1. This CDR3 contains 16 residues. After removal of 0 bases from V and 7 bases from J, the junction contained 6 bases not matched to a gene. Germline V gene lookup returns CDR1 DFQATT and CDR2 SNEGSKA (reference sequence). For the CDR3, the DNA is TGCAGTGCTAGAGATTCATGGGACAGGGGAAATTCACCCCTCCACTTT. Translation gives CSARDSWDRGNSPLHF.

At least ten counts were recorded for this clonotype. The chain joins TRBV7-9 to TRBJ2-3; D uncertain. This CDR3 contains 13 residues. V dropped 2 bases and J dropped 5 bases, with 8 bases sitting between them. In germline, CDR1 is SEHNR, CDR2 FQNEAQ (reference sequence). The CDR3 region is CASSLYRGDTQYF. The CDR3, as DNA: TGTGCCAGCAGCTTATACCGAGGAGATACGCAGTATTTT.

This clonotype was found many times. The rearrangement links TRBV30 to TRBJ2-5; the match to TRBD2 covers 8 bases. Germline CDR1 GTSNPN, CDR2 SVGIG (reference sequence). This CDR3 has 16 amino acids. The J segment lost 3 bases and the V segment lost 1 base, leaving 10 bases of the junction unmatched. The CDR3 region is CAWSGNPGTREETQYF. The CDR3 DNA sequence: TGTGCCTGGAGTGGTAACCCAGGGACTAGAGAAGAGACCCAGTACTTC.

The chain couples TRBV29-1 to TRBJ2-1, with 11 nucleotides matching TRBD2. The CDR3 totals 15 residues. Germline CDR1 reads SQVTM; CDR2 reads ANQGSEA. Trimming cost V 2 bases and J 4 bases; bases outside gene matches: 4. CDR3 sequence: CSVERGTSGYNEQFF. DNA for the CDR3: TGCAGCGTTGAACGCGGGACTAGCGGTTACAATGAGCAGTTCTTC.

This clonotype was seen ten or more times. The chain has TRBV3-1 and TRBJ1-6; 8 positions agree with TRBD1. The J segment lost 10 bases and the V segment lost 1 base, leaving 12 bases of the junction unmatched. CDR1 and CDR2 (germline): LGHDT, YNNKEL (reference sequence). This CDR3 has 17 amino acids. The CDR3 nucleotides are TGTGCCAGCAGCCAAGTCTTCGGACAGGGCGGCAGGTCACCCCTCCACTTT. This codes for CASSQVFGQGGRSPLHF.

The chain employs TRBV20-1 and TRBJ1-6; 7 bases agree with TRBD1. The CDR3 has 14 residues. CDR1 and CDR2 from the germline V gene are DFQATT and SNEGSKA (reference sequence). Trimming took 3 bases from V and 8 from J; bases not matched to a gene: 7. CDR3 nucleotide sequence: TGCAGTGCTAGGGGACAGCTACTTGATTCACCCCTCCACTTT. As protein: CSARGQLLDSPLHF.

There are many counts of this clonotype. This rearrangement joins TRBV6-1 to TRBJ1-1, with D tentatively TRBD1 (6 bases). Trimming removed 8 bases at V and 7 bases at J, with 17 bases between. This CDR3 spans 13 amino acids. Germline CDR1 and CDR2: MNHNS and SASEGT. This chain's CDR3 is CASSHSGVNEAFF. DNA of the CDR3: TGTGCCAGCTCTCATTCAGGGGTCAATGAAGCTTTCTTT.

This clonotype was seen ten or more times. CDR3: CASSLSGTGLDEQYF. CDR3 nucleotides: TGTGCCAGCAGCTTATCCGGGACAGGACTCGACGAGCAGTACTTC. The rearrangement links TRBV7-6 to TRBJ2-7; the match to TRBD1 covers 8 bases. The CDR3 is 15 residues long. The trim removed 2 bases at V and 5 bases at J, leaving 8 bases unmatched. Germline V gene lookup returns CDR1 SGHVS and CDR2 FNYEAQ.

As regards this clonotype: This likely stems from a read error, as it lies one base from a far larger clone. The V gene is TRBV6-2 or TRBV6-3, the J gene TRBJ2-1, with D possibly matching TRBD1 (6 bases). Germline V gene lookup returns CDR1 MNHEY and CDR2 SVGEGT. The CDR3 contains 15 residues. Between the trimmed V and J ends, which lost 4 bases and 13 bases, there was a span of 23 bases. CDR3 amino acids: CASSWAGAVQETQFF. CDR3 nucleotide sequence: TGTGCCAGCAGTTGGGCAGGGGCCGTTCAAGAGACCCAGTTCTTC.

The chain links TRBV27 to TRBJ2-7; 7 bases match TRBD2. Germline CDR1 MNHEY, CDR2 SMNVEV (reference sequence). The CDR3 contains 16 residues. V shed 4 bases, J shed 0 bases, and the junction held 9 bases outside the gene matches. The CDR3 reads CASSSAEAGVSYEQYF. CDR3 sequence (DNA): TGTGCCAGCAGTTCCGCCGAGGCGGGAGTCTCCTACGAGCAGTACTTC.